What follows describes a single T cell receptor beta chain. As yet, its antigen is unknown. V lost 1 base and J lost 4, with 19 bases in between. The CDR3 loop spans 17 amino acids. Germline V gene data show CDR1 as LNHDA and CDR2 as SQIVND (reference sequence). The sample is drawn from a study of siplizumab effects on memory and regulatory T cells. Regarding the study as a whole: Roughly 75-95% of proliferating clones (CD4+ or CD8+) could not be assigned a naive or memory phenotype.

Repertoires were generated with immunoSEQ multiplex PCR, while TCRdb's copy carries only in-frame clones and drops some. The sample has about 100,000 clones; roughly 94% are singletons. The sample taken for sequencing was non-Treg CD4+ T cells sorted from blood. The chain joins TRBV19 to TRBJ1-2; D gene unclear. The sequence came from a human donor in good health. The CDR3 sequence: CASSIGGKKLISYGYTF. DNA for the CDR3: TGTGCCAGTAGTATAGGGGGAAAGAAGCTGATTTCCTATGGCTACACCTTC.